The rows below give T cell receptor beta chains drawn from one sample of a study of monozygotic twins with cystic fibrosis. Sequencing was performed with immunoSEQ multiplex PCR; in TCRdb, only in-frame clones are kept and a portion is missing. Here the sample spans approximately 25,000 clones, less than 95% being singletons. Source material: blood. These receptors were taken from a girl between 2 and 10 years old with cystic fibrosis. CDR3s include the opening cysteine and the closing phenylalanine or tryptophan. A D gene is named only where the DNA matches it firmly. The size entry is marked missing in some rows and otherwise reads once, few, many or a size class.

V gene	clone size	J gene	D gene	CDR3 DNA	CDR3 protein
TRBV5-4	.	TRBJ1-2	.	TGTGCCAGCAGCTTGGTTCGACTGGGAAACTATGGCTACACCTTC	CASSLVRLGNYGYTF
TRBV7-9	.	TRBJ1-1	.	TGTGCCAGCAGCTTAAACTCTGGACCGAACACTGAAGCTTTCTTT	CASSLNSGPNTEAFF
TRBV9	.	TRBJ2-2	TRBD2	TGTGCCAGCAGCGTACTAGCGGGGGCTACCGGGGAGCTGTTTTTT	CASSVLAGATGELFF
TRBV30	.	TRBJ2-2	.	TGTGCCCGCAAAGGAGGGGCGTACACCGGGGAGCTGTTTTTT	CARKGGAYTGELFF
TRBV28	once	TRBJ2-5	.	TGTGCCAGCAGGGGGGAAGCCAGGTACCAAGAGACCCAGTACTTC	CASRGEARYQETQYF
TRBV6-5	once	TRBJ1-1	TRBD1	TGTGCCAGCATTCACGGGGCCGGGACAGGGATAGCTTTCTTT	CASIHGAGTGIAFF
TRBV7-2	.	TRBJ1-2	TRBD1	TGTGCCAGCAGCTTAGTGGGACAGGGGGCGGATGGCTACACCTTC	CASSLVGQGADGYTF
TRBV30	.	TRBJ1-2	.	TGTGCCTGGACAGTTGCTGATGGCTACACCTTC	CAWTVADGYTF
TRBV4-3	.	TRBJ1-6	.	TGCGCCAGCAGCCAAGATATGGGGTCACCCCTCCACTTT	CASSQDMGSPLHF
TRBV4-1	few	TRBJ1-1	.	TGCGCCAGCAGCCAAGAGGGATTCGGGAACACTGAAGCTTTCTTT	CASSQEGFGNTEAFF
TRBV10-3	.	TRBJ2-7	.	TGTGCCATCAGCGGGGGCAAGAACGAGCAGTACTTC	CAISGGKNEQYF
TRBV6-5	.	TRBJ1-2	.	TGTGCCAGCAGACCGACAGGACGAGGTGGCTACACCTTC	CASRPTGRGGYTF